The 15 T cell receptor beta chains in this list originate from one sample, sequenced in a study of blood T cell repertoires in COVID-19. The protocol was immunoSEQ multiplex PCR, while the TCRdb copy is restricted to in-frame clones and leaves out a portion. This sample has around 700,000 clones; 75% to 90% occur once, and the top ten carry 0.2% to 0.3%. The sample taken for sequencing was peripheral blood. Every receptor here comes from a woman under 30 with acute or convalescent COVID-19.

J is TRBJ2-7 and V is TRBV27; perhaps TRBD2 as D (6 bases). Germline V gene data show CDR1 as MNHEY and CDR2 as SMNVEV (reference sequence). The V end was cut by 4 bases, the J end by 5 bases, with 21 bases between. This CDR3 region has 16 residues. DNA of the CDR3: TGTGCCAGCAGTTCGGGCCAACCGACTAGGATTGACGAGCAGTACTTC. Residues: CASSSGQPTRIDEQYF.

The chain combines TRBV29-1 with TRBJ2-2; TRBD2 might be the D (6 bases). The germline V gene encodes CDR1 SQVTM and CDR2 ANQGSEA. The CDR3 runs 15 residues. V gave up 7 bases and J gave up 0 bases, with 15 bases separating them. For the CDR3, the DNA is TGCAGCGCGGTATATAGCGGCGCGAACACCGGGGAGCTGTTTTTT. As protein: CSAVYSGANTGELFF.

V is TRBV27 and J is TRBJ2-1; D might be TRBD1 (6 bases). The germline V gene encodes CDR1 MNHEY and CDR2 SMNVEV (reference sequence). Trimming took 5 bases from V and 14 from J, leaving 16 bases between them. The CDR3 contains 12 residues. The DNA for the CDR3 is TGTGCCAGCAGTCAGCTACAGGGATATAAGTTCTTC. This codes for CASSQLQGYKFF.

The J gene is TRBJ2-2, the V gene TRBV20-1; the D gene is possibly TRBD1 (5 bases). Trimming pared 5 bases from V and 8 bases from J, leaving 9 bases between. CDR3 length: 11 amino acids. The germline V gene has CDR1 DFQATT and CDR2 SNEGSKA (reference sequence). The CDR3 nucleotides are TGCAGTGCTCCAGGGTGGGGGGAGCTGTTTTTT. Encoded protein: CSAPGWGELFF.

This clone was seen a handful of times. This chain uses TRBV19 with TRBJ1-5; possibly TRBD1 for D (5 bases). The CDR3 is 16 amino acids. Deletions cut 1 base from V and 2 bases from J, with 12 bases between. Germline lookup yields CDR1 LNHDA and CDR2 SQIVND (reference sequence). The CDR3 DNA is TGTGCCAGTAGTATAGTCGGGGGATTTGGCAATCAGCCCCAGCATTTT. Encoded protein: CASSIVGGFGNQPQHF.

The J gene is TRBJ2-7, the V gene TRBV30; 9 bases fit TRBD1. The CDR3 is 14 residues long. Germline V gene sequence: CDR1 GTSNPN, CDR2 SVGIG (reference sequence). After removal of 5 bases from V and 0 bases from J, the junction contained 5 bases not matched to a gene. For the CDR3, the DNA is TGTGCCTGGGCCCGGGACAGGGCCTCCTACGAGCAGTACTTC. Amino acids: CAWARDRASYEQYF.

The chain uses TRBV9 and TRBJ1-1; no firm D call. V lost 4 bases and J 1 base, leaving 8 bases between the germline ends. The CDR3 is 13 residues long. Germline-derived CDR1 and CDR2 are SGDLS and YYNGEE. The CDR3, as DNA: TGTGCCAGCAGCAGCGACGGGAACACTGAAGCTTTCTTT. Encoded protein: CASSSDGNTEAFF.

The chain has TRBV5-1 and TRBJ1-2, with D hard to call. V lost 4 bases and J 6 bases, leaving 16 bases between the germline ends. CDR3 length: 14 residues. Germline V gene data show CDR1 as SGHRS and CDR2 as YFSETQ. CDR3 in DNA: TGCGCCAGCAGCCCCGAGGGAAAGACAAATGGCTACACCTTC. Translated, it gives CASSPEGKTNGYTF. The full variable domain, its missing parts supplied by reference TRBV5-1 and TRBJ1-2, is KAGVTQTPRYLIKTRGQQVTLSCSPISGHRSVSWYQQTPGQGLQFLFEYFSETQRNKGNFPGRFSGRQFSNSRSEMNVSTLELGDSALYLCASSPEGKTNGYTFGSGTRLTVV.

V and J are TRBV7-2 and TRBJ2-4; D is uncertain. There are 14 residues in the CDR3. V lost 4 bases and J 7 bases, leaving 14 bases between the germline ends. Looked up from germline, CDR1 is SGHTA and CDR2 is FQGNSA. This CDR3 is CASSSARSTNIQYF. The CDR3 DNA is TGTGCCAGCAGCTCCGCCCGATCTACCAACATTCAGTACTTC. The variable domain in full, completed from reference TRBV7-2 and TRBJ2-4, reads GAGVSQSPSNKVTEKGKDVELRCDPISGHTALYWYRQSLGQGLEFLIYFQGNSAPDKSGLPSDRFSAERTGGSVSTLTIQRTQQEDSAVYLCASSSARSTNIQYFGAGTRLSVL.

The gene calls are TRBV11-2 and TRBJ2-1, with 9 bases identical to TRBD2. Germline V gene sequence: CDR1 SGHAT, CDR2 FQNNGV. The CDR3 runs to 16 residues. V gave up 0 bases and J gave up 3 bases; unmatched junction bases: 3. The CDR3 nucleotides are TGTGCCAGCAGCTTAGATCTAGCGGGAAACTACAATGAGCAGTTCTTC. Its protein is CASSLDLAGNYNEQFF.

The chain uses TRBV3-1 (or the pseudogene TRBV3-2) and TRBJ1-1; a possible D gene is TRBD1 (5 bases). This CDR3 region has 16 residues. V lost 4 bases, J lost 1 base, and 16 bases lay in between. Germline values: CDR1 LGHDT, CDR2 YNNKEL (reference sequence). The CDR3 loop is CASSRGHGPTNTEAFF. DNA of the CDR3: TGTGCCAGCAGCCGAGGACATGGGCCTACGAACACTGAAGCTTTCTTT.

The genes are TRBV19 and TRBJ1-2; tentative D call: TRBD1 (6 bases). This CDR3 is 16 amino acids long. Trimming stripped 3 bases from V and 2 bases from J, with 16 bases between. Germline loops: CDR1 LNHDA, CDR2 SQIVND (reference sequence). The CDR3 sequence: CASSMPIYGTNYGYTF. Written as DNA, the CDR3 is TGTGCCAGTAGTATGCCTATCTACGGGACAAACTATGGCTACACCTTC.

The genes are TRBV7-6 and TRBJ2-1; 7 positions match TRBD1. The ends lost 5 bases at V and 0 bases at J; junction bases unmatched: 16. Looked up from germline, CDR1 is SGHVS and CDR2 is FNYEAQ. The length of the CDR3 is 19 residues. DNA for the CDR3: TGTGCCAGCAGCCCCGAACCGGGACAGACATATAGCTCCTACAATGAGCAGTTCTTC. It yields the protein CASSPEPGQTYSSYNEQFF.

J is TRBJ1-2 and V is TRBV24-1; 7 bases match TRBD1. With V trimmed by 9 bases and J by 8 bases, 11 bases remained unmatched. This CDR3 has 13 amino acids. Germline V gene sequence: CDR1 KGHDR, CDR2 SFDVKD. CDR3 in DNA: TGTGCCACCTCTGCGCCAGGGGGATGGGGCTACACCTTC. Its translation is CATSAPGGWGYTF.

The V gene is TRBV29-1, the J gene TRBJ1-1; D ambiguous. The V gene lost 3 bases and the J gene lost 2 bases, with 10 bases spanning the gap. The CDR3 totals 13 residues. Germline V gene sequence: CDR1 SQVTM, CDR2 ANQGSEA. This chain's CDR3 is CSVEAAGNTEAFF. In DNA, the CDR3 is TGCAGCGTTGAGGCCGCGGGCAACACTGAAGCTTTCTTT.